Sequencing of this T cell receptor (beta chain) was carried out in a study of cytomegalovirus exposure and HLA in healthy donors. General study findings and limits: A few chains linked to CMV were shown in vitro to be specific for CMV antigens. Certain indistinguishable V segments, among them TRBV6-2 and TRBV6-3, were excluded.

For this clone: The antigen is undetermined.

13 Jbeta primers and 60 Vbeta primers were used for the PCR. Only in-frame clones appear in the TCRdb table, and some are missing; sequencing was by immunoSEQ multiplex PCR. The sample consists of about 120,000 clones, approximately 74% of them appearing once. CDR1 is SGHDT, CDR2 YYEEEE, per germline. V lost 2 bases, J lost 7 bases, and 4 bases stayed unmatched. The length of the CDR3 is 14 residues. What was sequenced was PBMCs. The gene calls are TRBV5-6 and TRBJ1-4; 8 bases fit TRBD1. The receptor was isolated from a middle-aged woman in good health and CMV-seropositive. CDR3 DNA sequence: TGTGCCAGCAGCTTTGACAGGGGAGGTGAAAAACTGTTTTTT. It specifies CASSFDRGGEKLFF.